This T cell receptor (beta chain) emerged from a study of beta chain features in type 1 diabetes. V was clipped by 1 base and J by 4 bases, with 11 bases between them. This CDR3 contains 14 residues. Germline V gives CDR1 SGHVS, CDR2 FQNEAQ. Points from the study as a whole: In all four CD4+ subsets, TCRB CDR3 length was significantly, moderately reduced in type 1 diabetes.

About this clone: Antigen unknown.

Every bit of the isolated RNA underwent reverse transcription, so sequencing read expressed TCRB transcripts. Sequencing used immunoSEQ multiplex PCR; TCRdb keeps in-frame clones, though not all of them. This table has 160,000 or so clones, 63% appearing once. This clonotype was sampled from a man aged 25-45 years with type 1 diabetes. The sequenced sample was naive CD4+ T cells from blood. The V gene is TRBV7-8, the J gene TRBJ2-7; tentatively, D is TRBD2 (5 bases). The chain's CDR3 is CASSLDPRGYEQYF. DNA of the CDR3: TGTGCCAGCAGCTTAGATCCTCGAGGGTACGAGCAGTACTTC.